A single sample gave rise to the 21 T cell receptor beta chains below, sequenced in a study of shared clonotypes between healthy human individuals. Data came from immunoSEQ multiplex PCR; TCRdb stores just in-frame clones and leaves some out. The sample holds about 2.4 million clones, more than 85% seen once. Sequenced: naive CD4+ T cells from PBMCs. Subset denoted: CD45RA+ positively selected. These receptors all come from a man between 18 and 35 years old in good health. Some clones in this sample may be carry-over from other donors' samples.

This chain links TRBV30 with TRBJ2-3; a weak D match, TRBD2 (5 bases). V was shortened by 5 bases and J by 2 bases, with 11 bases between the two germline ends. Germline V gene lookup returns CDR1 GTSNPN and CDR2 SVGIG (reference sequence). The CDR3 loop spans 13 amino acids. The chain's CDR3 is CAWEKRNTDTQYF. In nucleotides, the CDR3 is TGTGCCTGGGAAAAGCGGAACACAGATACGCAGTATTTT. The variable domain in full, with the rest retrieved from reference TRBV30 and TRBJ2-3, is SQTIHQWPATLVQPVGSPLSLECTVEGTSNPNLYWYRQAAGRGLQLLFYSVGIGQISSEVPQNLSASRPQDRQFILSSKKLLLSDSGFYLCAWEKRNTDTQYFGPGTRLTVL.

This clone showed up just once. The rearrangement joins TRBV19 to TRBJ1-2; D unresolved. V was clipped by 3 bases and J by 8 bases, with 13 bases between them. This CDR3 is built from 13 residues. Germline V gene lookup returns CDR1 LNHDA and CDR2 SQIVND (reference sequence). The CDR3: CASSIGLTGGYTF. The CDR3 nucleotides read TGTGCCAGTAGTATTGGACTCACGGGGGGCTACACCTTC.

The chain is built from TRBV19 and TRBJ2-5; 7 bases match TRBD1. Germline values: CDR1 LNHDA, CDR2 SQIVND (reference sequence). The CDR3 sequence is 17 residues long. The trim removed 3 bases at V and 5 bases at J, leaving 15 bases unmatched. The chain's CDR3 is CASSIWSGTAPVETQYF. As DNA, the CDR3 is TGTGCCAGTAGTATTTGGTCGGGGACAGCTCCTGTGGAGACCCAGTACTTC.

The gene calls are TRBV6-1 and TRBJ2-7; D possibly matches TRBD1 or TRBD2 (5 bases each). Trimming cost V 6 bases and J 5 bases, with 17 bases left between them. CDR1 MNHNS and CDR2 SASEGT come from the germline V gene. The CDR3 totals 14 residues. The CDR3 region has the DNA TGTGCCAGCAGGAGGGGCAGAGCGTCCCACGAGCAGTACTTC. This gives the protein CASRRGRASHEQYF.

The gene calls are TRBV5-1 and TRBJ2-2; no clear D gene. Deletions cut 4 bases from V and 5 bases from J, with 12 bases between. The germline CDR1 and CDR2 sequences are SGHRS and YFSETQ. The CDR3 consists of 14 residues. CDR3 region: CASSVQVGTGELFF. CDR3 nucleotides: TGCGCCAGCAGCGTCCAGGTGGGAACCGGGGAGCTGTTTTTT. Complete variable domain (other parts from reference TRBV5-1 and TRBJ2-2): KAGVTQTPRYLIKTRGQQVTLSCSPISGHRSVSWYQQTPGQGLQFLFEYFSETQRNKGNFPGRFSGRQFSNSRSEMNVSTLELGDSALYLCASSVQVGTGELFFGEGSRLTVL.

This rearrangement joins TRBV5-4 to TRBJ1-2; D is uncertain. This CDR3 is 15 amino acids long. The ends were cut back, 4 bases at V and 0 bases at J, with 13 bases in the middle. CDR1 and CDR2 from the germline V gene are SGHNT and YYREEE (reference sequence). CDR3 in DNA: TGTGCCAGCAGCCCGAAGAGGGCTTCTAACTATGGCTACACCTTC. This sequence encodes CASSPKRASNYGYTF.

The gene calls are TRBV7-9 and TRBJ2-6, with D perhaps TRBD2 (5 bases). CDR3 size: 16 residues. Trimming took 1 base from V and 5 from J, leaving 12 bases between them. Germline CDR1 SEHNR, CDR2 FQNEAQ (reference sequence). This chain's CDR3 is CASSLERELWANVLTF. Here the CDR3 DNA reads TGTGCCAGCAGCTTAGAGAGGGAGCTCTGGGCCAACGTCCTGACTTTC.

This chain connects TRBV7-9 to TRBJ1-1; D is undetermined. The CDR3 spans 13 residues. Trimming removed 4 bases at V and 3 bases at J, with 9 bases between. Germline assignment: CDR1 SEHNR and CDR2 FQNEAQ (reference sequence). The CDR3 sequence is CASSSIPDTEAFF. DNA of the CDR3: TGTGCCAGCAGCTCAATCCCGGACACTGAAGCTTTCTTT.

The genes are TRBV19 and TRBJ1-1; D remains unclear. Per the germline V gene, CDR1 is LNHDA and CDR2 is SQIVND (reference sequence). The CDR3 extends over 14 amino acids. Between the trimmed V and J ends, which lost 6 bases and 8 bases, there was a span of 19 bases. CDR3 coding DNA: TGTGCCAGTAGCCCCGGACTGCCGCGACCCGAAGCTTTCTTT. Translation: CASSPGLPRPEAFF.

This clone was detected only once. The chain employs TRBV28 and TRBJ2-5; 12 nucleotides match TRBD2. Germline assignment: CDR1 MDHEN and CDR2 SYDVKM. V trimming: 4 bases; J trimming: 3 bases; junction bases outside the gene matches: 6. This CDR3 spans 16 amino acids. CDR3 protein: CASSSPSGRAEETQYF. For the CDR3, the DNA is TGTGCCAGCAGTTCCCCTAGCGGGAGGGCGGAAGAGACCCAGTACTTC.

This clone was counted only a few times. The V and J genes are TRBV18 and TRBJ1-1; 7 nucleotides match TRBD1. The trim removed 5 bases at V and 1 base at J, leaving 7 bases unmatched. CDR3 length: 15 amino acids. Germline V lookup: CDR1 KGHSH, CDR2 LQKENI. CDR3 region: CASSVGQRTNTEAFF. CDR3 coding DNA: TGTGCCAGCTCAGTGGGACAGCGAACGAACACTGAAGCTTTCTTT. Using reference TRBV18 and TRBJ1-1 for the parts outside the CDR3, the full variable domain is NAGVMQNPRHLVRRRGQEARLRCSPMKGHSHVYWYRQLPEEGLKFMVYLQKENIIDESGMPKERFSAEFPKEGPSILRIQQVVRGDSAAYFCASSVGQRTNTEAFFGQGTRLTVV.

V gene TRBV5-1 combines with J gene TRBJ2-7, with D unclear. V lost 5 bases and J lost 3, with 6 bases in between. This CDR3 is 11 amino acids long. CDR1 SGHRS and CDR2 YFSETQ come from the germline V gene. CDR3 protein: CASRANYEQYF. CDR3 in DNA: TGCGCCAGCAGGGCCAACTACGAGCAGTACTTC.

On this clone: Other DNA variants within this sample encode the same CDR3. This chain uses TRBV29-1 with TRBJ1-5; D unresolved. With 4 bases removed from V and 0 bases from J, the gap between germline ends came to 7 bases. The CDR3 is 13 residues long. The V gene's germline CDR1 is SQVTM and CDR2 ANQGSEA. The CDR3 loop is CSVAADSNQPQHF. CDR3 bases: TGCAGCGTTGCCGCAGATAGCAATCAGCCCCAGCATTTT.

This clone was observed a few times. Other nucleotide sequences from this sample produce the same CDR3. The chain has TRBV28 and TRBJ1-1; D remains unclear. The CDR3 is 11 amino acids. Germline lookup yields CDR1 MDHEN and CDR2 SYDVKM. V was pared by 6 bases and J by 4 bases, with 6 bases between. CDR3 region: CASSLSTEAFF. The CDR3 DNA is TGTGCCAGCAGCCTGAGCACTGAAGCTTTCTTT.

The chain employs TRBV7-9 and TRBJ1-2; D is uncertain. CDR3 length equals 16 residues. Germline V gives CDR1 SEHNR, CDR2 FQNEAQ (reference sequence). Trimming removed 0 bases from V and 2 bases from J, with 13 bases in between. The DNA of the CDR3 is TGTGCCAGCAGCTTAGCGCGGAGTTCGGGGAACTATGGCTACACCTTC. It encodes CASSLARSSGNYGYTF.

Here the CDR3 DNA reads TGCGCCAGCAGCACAGGACAGGGGGCTGGAAACACCATATATTTT. Translated: CASSTGQGAGNTIYF. This sequence joins TRBV5-1 and TRBJ1-3, with 10 positions matching TRBD1. This CDR3 comprises 15 residues. CDR1 is SGHRS, CDR2 YFSETQ, per germline. The V and J ends lost 4 bases and 2 bases, in that order; junction bases with no gene match: 3. The entire variable domain, with the rest obtained from reference TRBV5-1 and TRBJ1-3, is as follows: KAGVTQTPRYLIKTRGQQVTLSCSPISGHRSVSWYQQTPGQGLQFLFEYFSETQRNKGNFPGRFSGRQFSNSRSEMNVSTLELGDSALYLCASSTGQGAGNTIYFGEGSWLTVV.

The chain recombines TRBV29-1 with TRBJ2-1; 10 nucleotides match TRBD2. The CDR3 runs to 13 residues. The germline CDR1 and CDR2 sequences are SQVTM and ANQGSEA. The junction had 3 bases not matched to a gene; V was cut back by 6 bases and J by 4 bases. Written as DNA, the CDR3 is TGCAGCGTATCGGGACTAGCGTACAATGAGCAGTTCTTC. Translated, it gives CSVSGLAYNEQFF.

With regard to this clone: Within the sample, other DNA sequences also encode this same CDR3. The rearrangement joins TRBV9 to TRBJ2-2; TRBD2 aligns across 10 bases. The CDR3 runs 13 residues. CDR1 is SGDLS and CDR2 is YYNGEE in the germline V gene. V shed 5 bases, J shed 7 bases, and the junction held 2 bases outside the gene matches. The CDR3 protein is CASRASGSGELFF. For the CDR3, the DNA is TGTGCCAGCAGGGCTAGCGGGAGCGGGGAGCTGTTTTTT.

The genes are TRBV11-2 and TRBJ2-3; 8 positions agree with TRBD2. This CDR3 is 16 amino acids long. Trimming at V came to 2 bases and at J to 0 bases, leaving 4 bases not matched to a gene. CDR1 and CDR2 from the germline V gene are SGHAT and FQNNGV. DNA for the CDR3: TGTGCCAGCAGCTTACGAGCGGGAGTTAGCACAGATACGCAGTATTTT. Its translation: CASSLRAGVSTDTQYF.

The chain carries TRBV5-6 and TRBJ1-2, with no clear D. CDR1 SGHDT and CDR2 YYEEEE come from the germline V gene. Trimming took 0 bases from V and 4 from J, leaving 7 bases between them. CDR3 size: 13 residues. Here the CDR3 reads CASSLGLLYGYTF. CDR3 DNA sequence: TGTGCCAGCAGCTTGGGGCTACTCTATGGCTACACCTTC.

The V gene is TRBV7-3, the J gene TRBJ2-6; maybe TRBD2 (5 bases). CDR1 is SGHTA, CDR2 FQGTGA, per germline. V was pared by 2 bases and J by 2 bases, with 13 bases between. This CDR3 has 17 residues. This CDR3 reads CASSLRVGSAGANVLTF. The CDR3 DNA reads as TGTGCCAGCAGCTTACGAGTAGGGAGTGCTGGGGCCAACGTCCTGACTTTC.